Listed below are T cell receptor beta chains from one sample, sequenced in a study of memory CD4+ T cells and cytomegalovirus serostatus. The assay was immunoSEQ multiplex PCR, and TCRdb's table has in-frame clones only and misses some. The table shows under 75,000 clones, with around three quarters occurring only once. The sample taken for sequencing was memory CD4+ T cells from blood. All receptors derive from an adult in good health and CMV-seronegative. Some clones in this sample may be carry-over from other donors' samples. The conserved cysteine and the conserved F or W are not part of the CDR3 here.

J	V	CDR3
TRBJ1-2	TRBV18	ASSPPLGAGYGYT
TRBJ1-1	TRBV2	ASRGQMNTEAF
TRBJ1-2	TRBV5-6	ASSLMGMGNYGYT
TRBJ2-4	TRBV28	ASRLRNIQY
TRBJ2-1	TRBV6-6	ASSYSGGRGDNEQF
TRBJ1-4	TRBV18	ASSPSANEKLF
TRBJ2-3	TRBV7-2	ASSFLGGVSTDTQY
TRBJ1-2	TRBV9	ASSPSGTDRGHGYT
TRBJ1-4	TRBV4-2	ASSPTVPNEKLF
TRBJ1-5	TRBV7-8	ASSAGDSTYQPQH
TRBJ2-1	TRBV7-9	ASSLGLVDGNEQF
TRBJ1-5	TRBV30	AWSVRRDQPQH
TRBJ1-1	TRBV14	ASSHYSGPGAPGTEAF
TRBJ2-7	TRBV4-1	ASSPSRLGDNEQY
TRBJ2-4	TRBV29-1	SVELMAKNIQY
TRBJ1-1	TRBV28	ASRSGGDTEAF
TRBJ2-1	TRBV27	ASSDRLAGHNEQF
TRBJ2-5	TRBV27	ASSSRGRETQY
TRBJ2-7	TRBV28	ASSLGGGYNYEQY
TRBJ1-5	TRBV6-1	ASSEMVLGNQPQH
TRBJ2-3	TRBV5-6	ASSLSFGVGDTQY
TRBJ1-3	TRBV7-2	ASSPSSYRGSGNTIY
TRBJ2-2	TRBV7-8	ASSFVGANTGELF
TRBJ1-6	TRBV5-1	ASSLNPGGLNSPLH
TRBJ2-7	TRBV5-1	ASSLISSYEQY
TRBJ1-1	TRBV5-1	ASSLIPGAEAF
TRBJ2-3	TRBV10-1	ASSQGLSTDTQY
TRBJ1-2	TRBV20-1	SARNPYGYT
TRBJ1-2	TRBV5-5	ASSPSGTGDSWF
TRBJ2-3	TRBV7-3	ASSLTSVVDTQY
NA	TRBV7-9	ASSPTSGRVYEQY
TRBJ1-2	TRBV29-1	SVSTGTALYGYT
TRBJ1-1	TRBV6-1	ASSALTGGGTEAF
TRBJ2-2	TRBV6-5	ASASREAGELF
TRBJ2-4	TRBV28	ASRPTGVGNIQY
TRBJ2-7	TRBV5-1	ASSSGLGTTYEQY